A selection of T cell receptor beta chains follows, all from one sample in a study of long-term antiretroviral therapy in people with HIV. The table came from immunoSEQ multiplex PCR; TCRdb's copy has only in-frame clones and leaves some out. The repertoire includes tens of thousands of clones, roughly four fifths of them detected once, and roughly 18% sits in the top ten. This material consisted of unsorted PBMCs, taken 0.5 years before starting antiretroviral therapy. These receptors all stem from a man aged 40-49 years with HIV. Both conserved end residues are part of each CDR3. The order of the fields is clone size, J gene, D gene, V gene, CDR3 DNA, CDR3 protein. The D gene is left open where the match is weak. The size entry is marked missing in some rows and otherwise reads once, few, many or a size class.

>few|TRBJ1-2|TRBD1|TRBV4-1
TGCGCCAGCACCAACCGGGACAGGGGGAACTATGGCTACACCTTC
CASTNRDRGNYGYTF
>NA|TRBJ2-7|NA|TRBV27
TGTGCCACGGGCCCTCACTACGAGCAGTACTTC
CATGPHYEQYF
>NA|TRBJ2-2|NA|TRBV27
TGTGCCAGCTCAAGGGGGGTTGGAAGTTACGGGGAGCTGTTTTTT
CASSRGVGSYGELFF
>NA|TRBJ1-5|TRBD1|TRBV2
TGTGCCAGCAGCGTACAGGGGGGGTTGAACAATCAGCCCCAGCATTTT
CASSVQGGLNNQPQHF
>NA|TRBJ2-7|NA|TRBV13
TGTGCCAGCAGCTCCCGGGACGGACCAGACATCGCCTACGAGCAGTACTTC
CASSSRDGPDIAYEQYF
>NA|TRBJ2-7|NA|TRBV28
TGTGCCCATGGGGGAGGGGGCAGGGACGAGCAGTACTTC
CAHGGGGRDEQYF
>NA|TRBJ2-5|NA|TRBV30
TGTGCCTGGAGTGTTACAGGAGGACAAGAGACCCAGTACTTC
CAWSVTGGQETQYF
>NA|TRBJ1-3|NA|TRBV6-6
TGTGCCAGCATTATAGACAGGACCCTCTCTGGAAACACCATATATTTT
CASIIDRTLSGNTIYF
>NA|TRBJ1-5|NA|TRBV19
TGTGCCAGTAGTCGCCGGGAACAGCCCCAGCATTTT
CASSRREQPQHF
>NA|TRBJ1-3|TRBD1|TRBV6-5
TGTGCCAGCAGTCAGGGGGGAACTGGAAACACCATATATTTT
CASSQGGTGNTIYF
>NA|TRBJ2-1|TRBD1|TRBV2
TGTGCCAGCAGTGCTCGGCAGGGGGCGACGGATGAGCAGTTCTTC
CASSARQGATDEQFF
>once|TRBJ1-1|NA|TRBV7-9
TGTGCCAGCAGGCAGACAGGGAACACTGAAGCTTTCTTT
CASRQTGNTEAFF
>NA|TRBJ1-1|NA|TRBV6-4
TGTGCCAGCAGTCGTTGGGACGGGGACACTGAAGCTTTCTTT
CASSRWDGDTEAFF
>NA|TRBJ1-5|NA|TRBV27
TGTGCCAGCAGTTTCTCCGGCGAATTCAATCAGCCCCAGCATTTT
CASSFSGEFNQPQHF
>NA|TRBJ1-3|NA|TRBV19
TGTGCCAGTAGTCCCCAGAGCTCTGGAAACACCATATATTTT
CASSPQSSGNTIYF
>NA|TRBJ2-1|NA|TRBV4-1
TGCGCCAGCAGCCAAGAGGAGCGAACGGGAATTTACAATGAGCAGTTCTTC
CASSQEERTGIYNEQFF
>NA|TRBJ1-2|NA|TRBV2
TGTGCCAGCAGTGGGGATGTCTATGGCTACACCTTC
CASSGDVYGYTF
>NA|TRBJ2-1|NA|TRBV7-7
TGTGCTAGCAGCTTAGACACCTACAATGAGCAGTTCTTC
CASSLDTYNEQFF
>NA|TRBJ1-5|NA|TRBV19
TGTGCCAGTAGCAAACAGGACTCTAGCAATCAGCCCCAGCATTTT
CASSKQDSSNQPQHF
>NA|TRBJ2-7|TRBD2|TRBV6-5
TGTGCCAGCAGTTACTGGACTAGGGGCTCCTACGAGCAGTACTTC
CASSYWTRGSYEQYF